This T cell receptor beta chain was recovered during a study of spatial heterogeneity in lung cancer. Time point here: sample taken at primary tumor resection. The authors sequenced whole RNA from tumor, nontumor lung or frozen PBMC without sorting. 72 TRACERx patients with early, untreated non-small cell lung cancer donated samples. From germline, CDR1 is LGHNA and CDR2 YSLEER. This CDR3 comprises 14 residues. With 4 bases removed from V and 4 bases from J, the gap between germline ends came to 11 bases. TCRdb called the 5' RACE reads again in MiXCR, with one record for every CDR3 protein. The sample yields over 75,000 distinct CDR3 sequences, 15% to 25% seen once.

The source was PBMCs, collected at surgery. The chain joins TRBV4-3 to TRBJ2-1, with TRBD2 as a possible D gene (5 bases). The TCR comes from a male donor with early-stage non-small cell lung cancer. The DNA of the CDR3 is TGCGCCAGCAGCCGTAGCGTTGGGTACAATGAGCAGTTCTTC. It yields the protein CASSRSVGYNEQFF.